The 21 T cell receptor beta chains below come from one sample, sequenced in a study of naive and memory T cell subsets. An equimolar mix of two oligonucleotides served as the beta constant-region primer for TRBC1 and TRBC2. Nested alpha and beta constant-region primers with the SP2 primer drove four PCR rounds on ligated cDNA. One entry per CDR3 protein, called by TCRdb with MiXCR from the UMI-ligation and nested PCR reads. The data show 95,000 to 150,000 distinct CDR3 sequences, around a third seen once. Sequenced material: central memory CD4+ T cells from blood. The receptors were gathered from a human donor in good health.

This chain uses TRBV4-3 with TRBJ2-2; a possible D gene is TRBD2 (5 bases). The germline V gene encodes CDR1 LGHNA and CDR2 YSLEER. The V and J ends lost 0 bases and 8 bases respectively, with 10 bases between them. The CDR3 spans 14 residues. CDR3 in amino acids: CASSQDLGSGELFF. The CDR3, as DNA: TGCGCCAGCAGCCAAGATCTTGGGAGTGGGGAGCTGTTTTTT.

The rearrangement links TRBV28 to TRBJ2-5, with 7 positions matching TRBD1. Germline lookup yields CDR1 MDHEN and CDR2 SYDVKM. After removal of 6 bases from V and 0 bases from J, the junction contained 4 bases not matched to a gene. CDR3 length equals 14 residues. The CDR3 is CASSSGTDQETQYF. The CDR3 region has the DNA TGTGCCAGCAGCTCTGGGACAGACCAAGAGACCCAGTACTTC.

V gene TRBV30 combines with J gene TRBJ2-2; TRBD2 aligns across 11 bases. CDR3 length: 16 residues. Germline V gene sequence: CDR1 GTSNPN, CDR2 SVGIG (reference sequence). The V gene end was trimmed by 0 bases and the J gene end by 6 bases; junction bases not matched to a gene: 6. The CDR3 region is CAWSVALAGVAGELFF. As DNA, the CDR3 is TGTGCCTGGAGTGTAGCACTAGCGGGAGTGGCCGGGGAGCTGTTTTTT.

This sequence joins TRBV10-2 and TRBJ2-7, with a tentative D call TRBD2 (5 bases). Germline V gives CDR1 WSHSY, CDR2 SAAADI. The CDR3 covers 14 residues. V lost 0 bases and J 1 base, leaving 7 bases between the germline ends. CDR3 region: CASSESGGSYEQYF. CDR3 nucleotide sequence: TGCGCCAGCAGTGAGTCTGGAGGTTCCTACGAGCAGTACTTC.

This clonotype was recorded at least ten times. The J gene is TRBJ2-3, the V gene TRBV19; tentatively, D is TRBD2 (5 bases). The V gene's germline CDR1 is LNHDA and CDR2 SQIVND (reference sequence). This CDR3 is 11 amino acids long. V was shortened by 4 bases and J by 6 bases, with 5 bases between the two germline ends. The CDR3 spells CASSSGDTQYF. CDR3 nucleotide sequence: TGTGCCAGTAGTAGCGGGGATACGCAGTATTTT.

This chain links TRBV5-8 with TRBJ1-1; D gene uncertain. In germline, CDR1 is SGHTS, CDR2 YDEGEE. The CDR3 consists of 11 residues. V lost 2 bases, J lost 7 bases, and 6 bases lay in between. CDR3: CASSFKYEAFF. In DNA, the CDR3 is TGTGCCAGCAGCTTTAAATATGAAGCTTTCTTT. Full variable domain (remainder filled in from reference TRBV5-8 and TRBJ1-1): EAGVTQSPTHLIKTRGQQATLRCSPISGHTSVYWYQQALGLGLQFLLWYDEGEERNRGNFPPRFSGRQFPNYSSELNVNALELEDSALYLCASSFKYEAFFGQGTRLTVV.

This clonotype has more than one count but fewer than ten. The genes are TRBV20-1 and TRBJ2-6; D perhaps matches TRBD2 (5 bases). V was cut by 0 bases and J by 0 bases, with 6 bases left in between. In germline, CDR1 is DFQATT, CDR2 SNEGSKA (reference sequence). This CDR3 contains 15 residues. CDR3 DNA sequence: TGCAGTGCTAGAGATCGGGGCTCTGGGGCCAACGTCCTGACTTTC. Translating gives CSARDRGSGANVLTF.

The genes are TRBV20-1 and TRBJ2-1, with 9 bases lining up with TRBD2. The ends lost 3 bases at V and 8 bases at J; junction bases unmatched: 11. The CDR3 extends over 15 amino acids. Germline assignment: CDR1 DFQATT and CDR2 SNEGSKA (reference sequence). The CDR3 spells CSASAPSGVFDEQFF. In DNA form, the CDR3 reads TGCAGTGCTAGTGCCCCTAGCGGGGTGTTCGATGAGCAGTTCTTC.

The chain links TRBV29-1 to TRBJ1-3; possibly TRBD1 for D (5 bases). The CDR3 length is 12 residues. Germline-derived CDR1 and CDR2 are SQVTM and ANQGSEA. Trimming cost V 3 bases and J 6 bases, with 9 bases left between them. CDR3 DNA sequence: TGCAGCGTTGAGTCAGGGATAAACACCATATATTTT. Protein product: CSVESGINTIYF.

The chain employs TRBV28 and TRBJ2-7; D gene ambiguous. The CDR3 covers 11 residues. Trimming stripped 2 bases from V and 8 bases from J, with 7 bases between. Looked up from germline, CDR1 is MDHEN and CDR2 is SYDVKM. The CDR3 loop is CASSLSGKQYF. The CDR3 DNA reads TGTGCCAGCAGTTTAAGTGGGAAGCAGTACTTC.

The chain is built from TRBV12-3 or TRBV12-4 and TRBJ2-3, with 16 bases aligning to TRBD2. Trimming cost V 7 bases and J 4 bases; bases outside gene matches: 8. The CDR3 totals 17 residues. Written as DNA, the CDR3 is TGTGCCAGCACCCTGGGACTAGCGGGAGGGAGTGCAGATACGCAGTATTTT. This sequence encodes CASTLGLAGGSADTQYF.

The rearrangement links TRBV6-4 to TRBJ2-3, with D possibly called TRBD1 or TRBD2 (6 bases each). CDR3 length equals 15 residues. The V gene lost 7 bases and the J gene lost 3 bases, with 17 bases spanning the gap. CDR1 and CDR2 from the germline V gene are MRHNA and SNTAGT. The DNA for the CDR3 is TGTGCCAGCACGGGGGCTGGTAGGACGACAGATACGCAGTATTTT. Protein product: CASTGAGRTTDTQYF.

V is TRBV19 and J is TRBJ2-1; 7 bases agree with TRBD1. Looked up from germline, CDR1 is LNHDA and CDR2 is SQIVND (reference sequence). V was pared by 5 bases and J by 12 bases, with 7 bases of the junction left unmatched. CDR3 size: 12 residues. Here the CDR3 reads CASSVQGIRQFF. In nucleotides, the CDR3 is TGTGCCAGTAGTGTACAGGGGATTCGGCAGTTCTTC.

CDR3 sequence (DNA): TGTGCCAGCAGTTTATTCCCCCGACAGGTCGGGGAGACCCAGTACTTC. It translates to CASSLFPRQVGETQYF. The chain joins TRBV28 to TRBJ2-5, with a weak D call TRBD1 (6 bases). The CDR3 loop spans 16 amino acids. CDR1 and CDR2 (germline): MDHEN, SYDVKM. The V and J ends lost 1 base and 5 bases respectively, with 17 bases between them.

A few counts support this clonotype. This chain joins TRBV7-6 and TRBJ2-7, with D maybe TRBD2 (5 bases). The CDR3 sequence is 13 residues long. With 1 base removed from V and 4 bases from J, the gap between germline ends came to 8 bases. Germline assignment: CDR1 SGHVS and CDR2 FNYEAQ. The CDR3 spells CASSLGTGYEQYF. The CDR3 DNA follows: TGTGCCAGCAGCTTAGGGACTGGATACGAGCAGTACTTC.

V and J are TRBV5-6 and TRBJ1-2; TRBD1 matches 8 bases. V was clipped by 4 bases and J by 7 bases; unmatched bases: 6. The CDR3 is 13 amino acids. Germline assignment: CDR1 SGHDT and CDR2 YYEEEE. CDR3 region: CASSLDRDGGYTF. The CDR3 nucleotides are TGTGCCAGCAGCCTGGACAGGGATGGTGGCTACACCTTC.

This clonotype was recorded a few times. This chain uses TRBV29-1 with TRBJ1-2; D unclear. The V and J ends lost 4 bases and 14 bases respectively, with 17 bases between them. The CDR3 sequence is 11 residues long. The V gene's germline CDR1 is SQVTM and CDR2 ANQGSEA. CDR3 amino acids: CSVAQTSAGTF. In DNA, the CDR3 is TGCAGCGTTGCCCAGACTTCCGCGGGAACCTTC. The full variable domain, in which reference TRBV29-1 and TRBJ1-2 provide the parts outside the CDR3, is SAVISQKPSRDICQRGTSLTIQCQVDSQVTMMFWYRQQPGQSLTLIATANQGSEATYESGFVIDKFPISRPNLTFSTLTVSNMSPEDSSIYLCSVAQTSAGTFGSGTRLTVV.

The table lists this clonotype with many counts. CDR3 protein: CASSLGRTSGTLPAYEQYF. Written as DNA, the CDR3 is TGTGCCAGCAGCTTAGGACGGACTAGCGGGACTCTACCGGCCTACGAGCAGTACTTC. The gene calls are TRBV11-2 and TRBJ2-7, with TRBD2 matching 12 bases. Trimming removed 1 base from V and 2 bases from J; junction bases left unmatched: 12. This CDR3 region has 19 residues. Germline V lookup: CDR1 SGHAT, CDR2 FQNNGV.

This clonotype occurred a few times. The chain links TRBV27 to TRBJ2-7; 11 nucleotides align to TRBD1. Germline values: CDR1 MNHEY, CDR2 SMNVEV (reference sequence). CDR3 length: 18 amino acids. The V gene end was trimmed by 1 base and the J gene end by 3 bases; junction bases not matched to a gene: 11. The CDR3 here is CASSLYPPGQGAGYEQYF. In DNA, the CDR3 is TGTGCCAGCAGTTTATATCCCCCTGGACAGGGGGCGGGCTACGAGCAGTACTTC.

The chain has TRBV18 and TRBJ2-5, with D uncertain. CDR1 is KGHSH and CDR2 is LQKENI in the germline V gene. There are 13 residues in the CDR3. V dropped 5 bases and J dropped 5 bases, with 12 bases sitting between them. The CDR3 is CASSFKGGETQYF. CDR3 bases: TGTGCCAGCTCATTCAAAGGTGGTGAGACCCAGTACTTC.

This chain links TRBV7-2 with TRBJ2-1; a possible D gene is TRBD2 (5 bases). The germline CDR1 and CDR2 sequences are SGHTA and FQGNSA. Trimming took off 3 bases at V and 6 bases at J, with 9 bases between the two ends. The CDR3 runs 13 residues. CDR3 sequence reads: CASSFSAVNEQFF. The CDR3 nucleotides read TGTGCCAGCAGCTTTAGCGCTGTCAATGAGCAGTTCTTC.